The clone carrying this T cell receptor beta chain came up many times. Its antigen is currently unknown. The time point is: persistent/refractory GD, antithyroid drugs over 5 years with positive TRAb. Researchers made the TCR library from RNA that was extracted from PBMCs. This sample is part of a study of regulatory T cells in long-lasting Graves disease. This CDR3 has 13 residues. Germline V gives CDR1 MNHNS, CDR2 SASEGT. V dropped 6 bases and J dropped 2 bases, with 10 bases sitting between them. Study-wide results and limits: Newly diagnosed Graves' patients had higher TCR diversity than persistent ones.

According to the study, TCR beta libraries were built with iRepertoire HTBI primers and CDR3-region Arm-PCR. TCRdb processed the multiplex PCR reads anew with MiXCR; each CDR3 protein has one entry. Among 500,000 to 800,000 distinct CDR3 sequences listed, around 30% were seen once. Sequences were derived from peripheral blood mononuclear cells (PBMCs), sampled when the disease was refractory, from a patient treated with antithyroid drugs. The sequence came from a female donor with Graves disease. The rearrangement links TRBV6-1 to TRBJ1-1; D may be TRBD1 (5 bases). DNA for the CDR3: TGTGCCAGCAGCAGGGTTTACAACACTGAAGCTTTCTTT. Translation gives CASSRVYNTEAFF.